This TCR beta chain originates from a study of OX40 agonist ivuxolimab in advanced cancers. Looking at the study overall: Patients got intravenous ivuxolimab at 0.01 to 10 mg/kg every 2 weeks. It was permissible to have had prior anti-PD-1, anti-PD-L1 or anti-CTLA-4 therapy, and about 40% had some. General study findings and limits: The antigens recognized by the expanded peripheral T cells, that is their antigen specificity, were not determined. Fewer expanded clones were found on average in CD4+ than in CD8+ T cells.

Only in-frame clones appear in the TCRdb table, and some are missing; sequencing was by immunoSEQ multiplex PCR. The sample has more than 50,000 clones, 75% to 90% seen once. With respect to this clone: The antigen is unknown.

The CDR3 has 15 amino acids. The germline V gene has CDR1 MNHEY and CDR2 SMNVEV (reference sequence). With 5 bases clipped from V and 4 bases from J, the junction kept 7 bases outside the gene matches. Material: CD4+ or CD8+ T cells sorted from blood, obtained in a trial of the OX40 agonist ivuxolimab. The receptor was derived from an adult with an advanced solid tumor such as melanoma, head and neck, liver or kidney cancer. The chain uses TRBV27 and TRBJ1-5; TRBD1 agrees at 8 bases. DNA of the CDR3: TGTGCCAGCAGTCCCGACAGGGGAATTAATCAGCCCCAGCATTTT. Amino acids: CASSPDRGINQPQHF.